This T cell receptor (beta chain) was retrieved from a study of T-cell reconstitution after alpha-beta-depleted transplantation in children. Study-level results: T-cell counts and diversity at one year post-transplant came mainly from newly produced T cells.

To note about this clonotype: What it binds is not known.

A TCRbeta library incorporating unique molecular identifiers was prepared. TCRdb ran MiXCR on the PCR reads and lists one entry per CDR3 protein. Of 800,000 to 1,000,000 distinct CDR3 sequences in the sample, about 30% were seen once. V lost 0 bases to trimming and J lost 8 bases, with 11 bases between them. The CDR3 is 14 residues long. Germline CDR1 is LNHNV and CDR2 is YYDKDF (reference sequence). This chain connects TRBV15 to TRBJ2-1; a weak D match, TRBD2 (5 bases). The receptor's source is a boy under three years old who had a stem cell transplant for SCID, so the T cells may come from the graft donor. Here the sequenced sample was PBMCs, mostly from graft donor cells, taken 360 days after TCRalphabeta/CD19-depleted stem cell transplant. CDR3: CATSRERTGDEQFF. CDR3 sequence (DNA): TGTGCCACCAGCAGAGAAAGGACCGGGGATGAGCAGTTCTTC. Based on the CDR3 plus reference TRBV15 and TRBJ2-1, the full variable domain is DAMVIQNPRYQVTQFGKPVTLSCSQTLNHNVMYWYQQKSSQAPKLLFHYYDKDFNNEADTPDNFQSRRPNTSFCFLDIRSPGLGDTAMYLCATSRERTGDEQFFGPGTRLTVL.